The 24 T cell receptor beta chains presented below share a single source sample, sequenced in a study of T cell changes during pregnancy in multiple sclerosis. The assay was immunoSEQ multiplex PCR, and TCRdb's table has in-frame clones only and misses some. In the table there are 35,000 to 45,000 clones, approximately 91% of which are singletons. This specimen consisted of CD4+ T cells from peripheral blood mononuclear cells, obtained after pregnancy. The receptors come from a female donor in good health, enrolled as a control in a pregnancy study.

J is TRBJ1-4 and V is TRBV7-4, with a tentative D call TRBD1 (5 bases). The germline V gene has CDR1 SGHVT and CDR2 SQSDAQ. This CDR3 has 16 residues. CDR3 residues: CPTAPPDSATNEKLFF. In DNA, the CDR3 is TGTCCCACCGCCCCCCCCGACAGTGCAACTAATGAAAAACTGTTTTTT.

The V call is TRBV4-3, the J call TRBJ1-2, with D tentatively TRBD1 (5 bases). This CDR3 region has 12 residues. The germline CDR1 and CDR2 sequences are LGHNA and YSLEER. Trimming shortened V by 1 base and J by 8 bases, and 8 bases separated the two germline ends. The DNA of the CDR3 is TGCGCCAGCAGCCAAGGAGCAGGGGGCTACACCTTC. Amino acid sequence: CASSQGAGGYTF.

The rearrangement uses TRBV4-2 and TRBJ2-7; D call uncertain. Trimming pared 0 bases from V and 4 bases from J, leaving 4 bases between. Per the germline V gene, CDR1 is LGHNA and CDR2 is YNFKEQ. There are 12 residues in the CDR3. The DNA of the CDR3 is TGTGCCAGCAGCCAAGATGCGTACGAGCAGTACTTC. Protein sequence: CASSQDAYEQYF.

The CDR3 sequence is CASSLLAHTQYF. CDR3 sequence (DNA): TGTGCCAGCAGCCTTCTAGCGCATACGCAGTATTTT. The genes are TRBV21-1 and TRBJ2-3; TRBD2, the table's D call, was not compared with the DNA. TRBV21-1 is assigned pseudogene status. This CDR3 is built from 12 residues.

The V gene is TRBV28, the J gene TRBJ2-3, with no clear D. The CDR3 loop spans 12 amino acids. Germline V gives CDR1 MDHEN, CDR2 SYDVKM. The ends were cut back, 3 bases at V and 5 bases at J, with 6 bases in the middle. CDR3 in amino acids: CASSFHRDTQYF. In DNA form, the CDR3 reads TGTGCCAGCAGTTTTCACAGAGATACGCAGTATTTT.

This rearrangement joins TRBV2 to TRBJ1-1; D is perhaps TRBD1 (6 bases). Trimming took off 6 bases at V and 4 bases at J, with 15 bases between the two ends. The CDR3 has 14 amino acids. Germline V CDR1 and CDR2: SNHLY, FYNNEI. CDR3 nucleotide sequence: TGTGCCAGCAGAGTACAGGGAGTGAGCACTGAAGCTTTCTTT. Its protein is CASRVQGVSTEAFF.

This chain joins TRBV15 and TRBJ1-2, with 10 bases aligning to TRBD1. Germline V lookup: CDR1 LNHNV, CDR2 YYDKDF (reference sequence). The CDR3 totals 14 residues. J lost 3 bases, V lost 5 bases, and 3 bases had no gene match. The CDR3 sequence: CATSGQGEYYGYTF. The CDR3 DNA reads TGTGCCACCAGCGGACAGGGGGAATACTATGGCTACACCTTC.

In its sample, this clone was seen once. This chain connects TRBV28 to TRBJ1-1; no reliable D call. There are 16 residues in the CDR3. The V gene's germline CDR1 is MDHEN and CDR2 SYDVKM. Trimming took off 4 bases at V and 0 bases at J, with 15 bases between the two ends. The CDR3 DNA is TGTGCCAGCAGTTCACAATGGAGGTTGGTGAACACTGAAGCTTTCTTT. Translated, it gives CASSSQWRLVNTEAFF. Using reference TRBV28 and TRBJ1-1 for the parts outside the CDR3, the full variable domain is DVKVTQSSRYLVKRTGEKVFLECVQDMDHENMFWYRQDPGLGLRLIYFSYDVKMKEKGDIPEGYSVSREKKERFSLILESASTNQTSMYLCASSSQWRLVNTEAFFGQGTRLTVV.

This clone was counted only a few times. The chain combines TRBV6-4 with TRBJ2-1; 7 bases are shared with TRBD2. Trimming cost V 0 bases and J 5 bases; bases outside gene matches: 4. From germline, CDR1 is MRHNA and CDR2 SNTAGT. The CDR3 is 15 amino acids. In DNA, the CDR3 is TGTGCCAGCAGTGACTCGGCGGGAGCCCACAATGAGCAGTTCTTC. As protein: CASSDSAGAHNEQFF.

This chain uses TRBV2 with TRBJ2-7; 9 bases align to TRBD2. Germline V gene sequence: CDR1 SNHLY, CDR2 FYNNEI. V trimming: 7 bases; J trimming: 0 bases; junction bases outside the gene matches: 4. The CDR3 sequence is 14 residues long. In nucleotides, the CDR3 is TGTGCCAGCATGCAGCGGGGGGACTCCTACGAGCAGTACTTC. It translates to CASMQRGDSYEQYF.

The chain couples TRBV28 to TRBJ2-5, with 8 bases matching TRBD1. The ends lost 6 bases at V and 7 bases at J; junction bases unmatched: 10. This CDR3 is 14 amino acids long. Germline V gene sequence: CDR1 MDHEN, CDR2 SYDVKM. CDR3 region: CASSPGQGVGTQYF. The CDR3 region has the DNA TGTGCCAGCAGCCCAGGACAGGGAGTTGGGACCCAGTACTTC.

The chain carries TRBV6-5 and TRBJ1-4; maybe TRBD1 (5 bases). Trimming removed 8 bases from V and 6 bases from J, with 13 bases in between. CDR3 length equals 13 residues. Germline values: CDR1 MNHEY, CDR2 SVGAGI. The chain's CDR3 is CASLGRGDEKLFF. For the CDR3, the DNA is TGTGCCAGCTTGGGGCGGGGGGATGAAAAACTGTTTTTT.

The CDR3 protein is CASSQGGPKNIQYF. The CDR3 DNA reads as TGTGCCAGCAGCCAAGGGGGCCCCAAAAACATTCAGTACTTC. The J gene is TRBJ2-4, the V gene TRBV28; 7 bases are a match to TRBD1. The germline V gene encodes CDR1 MDHEN and CDR2 SYDVKM. The CDR3 sequence is 14 residues long. J was trimmed by 2 bases and V by 6 bases; bases with no gene match: 4.

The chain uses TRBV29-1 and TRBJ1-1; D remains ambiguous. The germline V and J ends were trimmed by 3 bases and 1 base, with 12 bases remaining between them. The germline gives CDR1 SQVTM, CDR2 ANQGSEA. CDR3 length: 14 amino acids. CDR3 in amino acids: CSVERGMKNTEAFF. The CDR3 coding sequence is TGCAGCGTTGAGCGGGGTATGAAGAACACTGAAGCTTTCTTT.

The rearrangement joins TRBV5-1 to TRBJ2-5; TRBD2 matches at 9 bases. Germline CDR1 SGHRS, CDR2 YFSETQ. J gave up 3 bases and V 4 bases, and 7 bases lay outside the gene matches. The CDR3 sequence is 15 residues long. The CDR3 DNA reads TGCGCCAGCAGCGCCCTAGCGGGAAGGGAAGAGACCCAGTACTTC. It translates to CASSALAGREETQYF.

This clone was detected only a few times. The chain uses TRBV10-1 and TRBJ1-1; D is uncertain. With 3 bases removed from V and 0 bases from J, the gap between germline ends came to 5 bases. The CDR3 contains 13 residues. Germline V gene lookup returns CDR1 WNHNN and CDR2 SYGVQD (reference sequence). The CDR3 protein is CASSEQLNTEAFF. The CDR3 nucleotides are TGCGCCAGCAGTGAACAGTTGAACACTGAAGCTTTCTTT.

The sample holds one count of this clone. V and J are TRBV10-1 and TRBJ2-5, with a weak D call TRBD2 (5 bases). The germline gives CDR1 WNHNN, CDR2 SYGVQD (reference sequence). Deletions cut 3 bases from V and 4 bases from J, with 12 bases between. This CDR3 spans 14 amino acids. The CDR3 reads CASSEEGEGETQYF. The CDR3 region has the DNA TGCGCCAGCAGTGAAGAGGGAGAGGGAGAGACCCAGTACTTC.

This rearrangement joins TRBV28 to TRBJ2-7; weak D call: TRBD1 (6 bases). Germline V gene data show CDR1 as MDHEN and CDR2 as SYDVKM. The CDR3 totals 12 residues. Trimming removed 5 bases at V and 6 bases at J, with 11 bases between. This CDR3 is CASSTYRVEQYF. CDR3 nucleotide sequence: TGTGCCAGCAGTACATACAGGGTCGAGCAGTACTTC.

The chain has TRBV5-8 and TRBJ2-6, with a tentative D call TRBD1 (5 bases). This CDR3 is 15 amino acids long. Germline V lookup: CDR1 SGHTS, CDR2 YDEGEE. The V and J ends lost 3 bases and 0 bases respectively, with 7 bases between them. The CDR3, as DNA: TGTGCCAGCAGCTATACAGGCTCTGGGGCCAACGTCCTGACTTTC. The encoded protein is CASSYTGSGANVLTF. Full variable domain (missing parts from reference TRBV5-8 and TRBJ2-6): EAGVTQSPTHLIKTRGQQATLRCSPISGHTSVYWYQQALGLGLQFLLWYDEGEERNRGNFPPRFSGRQFPNYSSELNVNALELEDSALYLCASSYTGSGANVLTFGAGSRLTVL.

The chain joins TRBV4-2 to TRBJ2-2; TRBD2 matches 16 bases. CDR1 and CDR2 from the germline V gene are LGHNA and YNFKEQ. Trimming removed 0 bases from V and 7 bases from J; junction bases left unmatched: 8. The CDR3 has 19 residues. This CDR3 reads CASSQEGLAGGAWGGELFF. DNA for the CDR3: TGTGCCAGCAGCCAAGAGGGACTAGCGGGGGGGGCATGGGGCGGGGAGCTGTTTTTT.

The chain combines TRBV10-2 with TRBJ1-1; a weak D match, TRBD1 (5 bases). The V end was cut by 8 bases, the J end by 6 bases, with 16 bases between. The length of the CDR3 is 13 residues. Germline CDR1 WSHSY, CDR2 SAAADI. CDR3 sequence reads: CASHSSRAPEAFF. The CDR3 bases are TGCGCCAGCCATTCTTCCAGGGCCCCTGAAGCTTTCTTT.

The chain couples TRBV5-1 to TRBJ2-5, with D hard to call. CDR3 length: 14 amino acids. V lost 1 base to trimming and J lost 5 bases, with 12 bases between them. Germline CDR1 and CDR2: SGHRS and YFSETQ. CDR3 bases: TGCGCCAGCAGCTTGTCAACCAGCGAGGAGACCCAGTACTTC. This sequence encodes CASSLSTSEETQYF.

DNA for the CDR3: TGTGCCAGCAGTGAACTAGCGGGGGGGTACAATGAGCAGTTCTTC. Its translation: CASSELAGGYNEQFF. The J gene is TRBJ2-1, the V gene TRBV6-1, with 12 bases lining up with TRBD2. The CDR3 totals 15 residues. The V and J ends lost 2 bases and 4 bases, in that order; junction bases with no gene match: 0. CDR1 and CDR2 from the germline V gene are MNHNS and SASEGT.

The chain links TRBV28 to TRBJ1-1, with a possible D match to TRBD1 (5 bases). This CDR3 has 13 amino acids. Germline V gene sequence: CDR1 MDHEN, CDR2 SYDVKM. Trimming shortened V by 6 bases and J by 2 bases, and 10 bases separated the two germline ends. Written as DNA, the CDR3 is TGTGCCAGCAGGGGGCCTGTAAACACTGAAGCTTTCTTT. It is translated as CASRGPVNTEAFF.